The clone carrying this TCR beta chain appeared a few times. Its antigen remains unknown. This CDR3 region has 15 residues. Looked up from germline, CDR1 is SGHKS and CDR2 is YYEKEE (reference sequence). Trimming took off 2 bases at V and 5 bases at J, with 16 bases between the two ends. These data originate in a study of blood T cells in healthy people across ages. Across the whole study: About one barcoded beta molecule was captured per two T cells (by template switching).

Alongside a J-beta primer mix, a sample-barcoded 5' primer served in a second PCR lasting roughly 6 to 11 cycles. One entry per CDR3 protein results from TCRdb running MiXCR on the 5' RACE reads. The sample records about 800,000 distinct CDR3 sequences, around a quarter being singletons. General observations from the study: PBMCs were not sorted, which prevented a conclusive comparison of naive versus antigen-experienced cells. For the donors, CMV status was unknown and possibly confounded expanded clonotype changes.

This sample also appeared in a second study, on T cells of mothers and their children.

This clonotype was obtained from a boy younger than 18 in good health. The sequenced sample was blood. The chain carries TRBV5-5 and TRBJ2-5; D tentatively reads TRBD1 or TRBD2 (6 bases each). For the CDR3, the DNA is TGTGCCAGCAGCTTCCCGGGGGCGGGGCTGGAGACCCAGTACTTC. Its translation: CASSFPGAGLETQYF.